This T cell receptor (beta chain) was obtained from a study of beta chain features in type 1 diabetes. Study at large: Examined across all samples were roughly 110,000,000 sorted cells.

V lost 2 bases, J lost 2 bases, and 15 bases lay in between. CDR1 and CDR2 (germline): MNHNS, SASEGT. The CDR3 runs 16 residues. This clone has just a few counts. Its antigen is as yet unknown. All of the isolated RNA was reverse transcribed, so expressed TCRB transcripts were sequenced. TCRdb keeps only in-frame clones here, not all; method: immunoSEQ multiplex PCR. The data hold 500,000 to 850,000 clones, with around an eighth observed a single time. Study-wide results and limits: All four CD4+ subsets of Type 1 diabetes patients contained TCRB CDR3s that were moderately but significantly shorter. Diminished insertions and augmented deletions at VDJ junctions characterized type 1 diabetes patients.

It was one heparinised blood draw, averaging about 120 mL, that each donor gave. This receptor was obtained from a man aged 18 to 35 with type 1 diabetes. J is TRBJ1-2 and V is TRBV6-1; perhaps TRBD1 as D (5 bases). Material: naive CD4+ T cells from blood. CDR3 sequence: CASSELSRGINYGYTF. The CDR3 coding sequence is TGTGCCAGCAGTGAATTGTCCCGGGGCATCAACTATGGCTACACCTTC.